This is a list of T cell receptor beta chains from one sample in a study of blood T cell repertoires in COVID-19. Profiling relied on immunoSEQ multiplex PCR, and the TCRdb table lists in-frame clones only, not all of them. The sample records some 310,000 clones, roughly 90% being singletons. Sequencing used peripheral blood. These receptors were obtained from a woman in her twenties or thirties with COVID-19, enrolled during active disease. The CDR3 runs from the conserved cysteine through the conserved F or W. D genes are given only for firm matches. Only some rows state a clone size, as once, few, many or a class for expanded clones.

TRBD1 TRBJ2-7 NA TRBV28 TGTGCCAGCAGTTTCAGGGGGCGATTAACCTACGAGCAGTACTTC CASSFRGRLTYEQYF
NA TRBJ1-1 NA TRBV3-1/TRBV3-2 TGTGCCAGCAGCCAGGGCTCAAACACTGAAGCTTTCTTT CASSQGSNTEAFF
TRBD2 TRBJ2-3 NA TRBV15 TGTGCCACCAGCAGAGGGGCGGGGGAGGTAACAGATACGCAGTATTTT CATSRGAGEVTDTQYF
TRBD2 TRBJ2-3 NA TRBV11-2 TGTGCCAGCAGCTTAGTCGTGACTAGCGGGAGCACAGATACGCAGTATTTT CASSLVVTSGSTDTQYF
TRBD1 TRBJ1-1 few TRBV29-1 TGCAGCGGGGCACAGGGGTTGAACACTGAAGCTTTCTTT CSGAQGLNTEAFF
NA TRBJ1-1 NA TRBV19 TGTGCCAGTAGCCAGATCTCTGACACTGAAGCTTTCTTT CASSQISDTEAFF
TRBD1 TRBJ1-4 NA TRBV11-2 TGTGCCAGCAGCTCCGGGACAGGGAAGGCTAATGAAAAACTGTTTTTT CASSSGTGKANEKLFF
TRBD2 TRBJ2-1 NA TRBV27 TGTGCCAGCAGTTTAAGGGGACTAGCGGGAGGGCCGGGCTATGAGCAGTTCTTC CASSLRGLAGGPGYEQFF
TRBD1 TRBJ2-5 NA TRBV30 TGTGCCTGGGGACAGGTACAAGAGACCCAGTACTTC CAWGQVQETQYF
TRBD2 TRBJ2-1 NA TRBV9 TGTGCCAGCAGCGTCGGACTAGCGGGCGCTTCGAACAATGAGCAGTTCTTC CASSVGLAGASNNEQFF
TRBD2 TRBJ2-5 NA TRBV27 TGTGCCTCCACGGGCCGCGGGAGGGAAGAGACCCAGTACTTC CASTGRGREETQYF
NA TRBJ1-2 NA TRBV19 TGTGCCAGTAGTATAGTTGAGTATGGCTACACCTTC CASSIVEYGYTF
NA TRBJ1-1 NA TRBV6-2/TRBV6-3 TGTGCCAGCAGTTTCCGGGGACTCCTGAACACTGAAGCTTTCTTT CASSFRGLLNTEAFF
NA TRBJ2-7 NA TRBV6-5 TGTGCCAGCAGTCCCTTCCCCTACGAGCAGTACTTC CASSPFPYEQYF
NA TRBJ1-1 NA TRBV19 TGTGCCAGTAGTCCCAGGAGGGGGAACACTGAAGCTTTCTTT CASSPRRGNTEAFF
NA TRBJ2-2 NA TRBV7-9 TGTGCCAGCAGACGAAATACCCTAAGGGGGGGCAGTACGACCGGGGAGCTGTTTTTT CASRRNTLRGGSTTGELFF
TRBD1 TRBJ1-2 NA TRBV2 TGTGCCAGCAGTGCTGGACAGGGCTATGGCTACACCTTC CASSAGQGYGYTF
TRBD1 TRBJ1-1 NA TRBV6-5 TGTGCCAGCAGGTCACCAGGGGGGCACGACACTGAAGCTTTCTTT CASRSPGGHDTEAFF
TRBD1 TRBJ1-6 NA TRBV28 TGTGCCAGCAGCCGTAGACAGGGCGTCAATTCACCCCTCCACTTT CASSRRQGVNSPLHF
NA TRBJ1-6 NA TRBV2 TGTGCCAGCACCAGTAGCCGGGGTCCCGGTTCACCCCTCCACTTT CASTSSRGPGSPLHF
NA TRBJ1-1 once TRBV6-1 TGTGCCAGCAGTGAACTCGCAGTTAACACTGAAGCTTTCTTT CASSELAVNTEAFF
TRBD1 TRBJ1-1 NA TRBV10-3 TGTGCCATCAGTGGGACAGGGAACACTGAAGCTTTCTTT CAISGTGNTEAFF
NA TRBJ2-3 NA TRBV10-2 TGCGCCAGCAGCGCCAGCGGAATAAGCACAGATACGCAGTATTTT CASSASGISTDTQYF
NA TRBJ1-4 NA TRBV28 TGTGCCACACAAAGAGGGCGTTTTGAAAAACTGTTTTTT CATQRGRFEKLFF
TRBD2 TRBJ2-7 NA TRBV25-1 TGTGCCAGCAGTGACACCGGGACTAGCGTCTACGAGCAGTACTTC CASSDTGTSVYEQYF
TRBD1 TRBJ1-2 NA TRBV5-1 TGCGCCAGCAGCTTGATTTTTCTATCGGACAGGCCTGGATATGGCTACACCTTC CASSLIFLSDRPGYGYTF
TRBD2 TRBJ2-7 NA TRBV6-1 TGTGCCAGCAGTGAGGACGGGAGGGTGGGCTCCTACGAGCAGTACTTC CASSEDGRVGSYEQYF
NA TRBJ1-3 NA TRBV7-2 TGTGCCAGCAGCTTGGGGGCATTTGGAAACACCATATATTTT CASSLGAFGNTIYF
NA TRBJ1-3 NA TRBV3-1/TRBV3-2 TGTGCCAGCAGCAGGACAATCTCTGGAAACACCATATATTTT CASSRTISGNTIYF
TRBD2 TRBJ2-5 NA TRBV20-1 TGCAGTGCTAGTGGGCTAGCGGGAGGGCCGATACAAGAGACCCAGTACTTC CSASGLAGGPIQETQYF
NA TRBJ1-1 NA TRBV30 TGTGCCTGGAGTCTAGACCAGGGCGGGGGAGCTTTCTTT CAWSLDQGGGAFF
NA TRBJ1-3 NA TRBV5-1 TGCGCCAGCAGCTTAGTTTCGACAGTTACTGGAAACACCATATATTTT CASSLVSTVTGNTIYF
NA TRBJ1-5 NA TRBV10-3 TGTGCCATCAGTGAGGACAGGATTAGCAATCAGCCCCAGCATTTT CAISEDRISNQPQHF